This T cell receptor beta chain was observed in a study of beta chain features in type 1 diabetes. Overall study context: Age, gender, cell numbers and subset yield matched between patients and controls.

Study-wide points: Across patients, naive, central memory and Treg TCRB repertoires exhibited apparently greater similarity than was observed across healthy donors. Highly expressing activated T cells could be over-counted with a cDNA template. Patients with Type 1 diabetes showed moderately but significantly shorter TCRB CDR3s in all four CD4+ subsets.

Expressed TCRB transcripts were sequenced after all isolated RNA was converted to cDNA. The protocol was immunoSEQ multiplex PCR, while the TCRdb copy is restricted to in-frame clones and leaves out a portion. The sample yields a few hundred thousand clones, around 10% seen once. This CDR3 is 15 amino acids long. Germline CDR1 is SGHTA and CDR2 is FQGNSA. The junction had 4 bases not matched to a gene; V was cut back by 2 bases and J by 6 bases. Notes on this clone: Its antigen remains unknown.

Researchers reported sorting CD4+ naive, central memory, regulatory and stem cell-like memory cells via CD45RO/CCR7/CD25/CD127/CD95/CD27. The chain recombines TRBV7-2 with TRBJ2-1, with 10 bases fitting TRBD2. What was sequenced was central memory CD4+ T cells from blood. The clonotype originates from a young man with type 1 diabetes. CDR3 region: CASSLKAGGFNEQFF. The CDR3 coding sequence is TGTGCCAGCAGCTTAAAAGCGGGGGGGTTCAATGAGCAGTTCTTC.